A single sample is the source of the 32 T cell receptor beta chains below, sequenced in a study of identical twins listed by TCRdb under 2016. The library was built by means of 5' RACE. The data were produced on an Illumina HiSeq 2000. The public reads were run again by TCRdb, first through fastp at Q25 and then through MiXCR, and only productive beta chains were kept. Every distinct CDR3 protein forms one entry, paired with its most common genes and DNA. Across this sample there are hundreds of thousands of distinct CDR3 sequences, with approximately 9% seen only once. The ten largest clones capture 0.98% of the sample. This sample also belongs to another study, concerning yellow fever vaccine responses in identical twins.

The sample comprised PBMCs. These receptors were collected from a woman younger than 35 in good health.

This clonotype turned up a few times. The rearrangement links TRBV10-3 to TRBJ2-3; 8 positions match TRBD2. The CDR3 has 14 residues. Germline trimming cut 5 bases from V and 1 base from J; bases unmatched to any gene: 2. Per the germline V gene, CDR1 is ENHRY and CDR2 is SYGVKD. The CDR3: CAISLGGGTDTQYF. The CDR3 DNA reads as TGTGCCATCAGTCTCGGGGGGGGCACAGATACGCAGTATTTT.

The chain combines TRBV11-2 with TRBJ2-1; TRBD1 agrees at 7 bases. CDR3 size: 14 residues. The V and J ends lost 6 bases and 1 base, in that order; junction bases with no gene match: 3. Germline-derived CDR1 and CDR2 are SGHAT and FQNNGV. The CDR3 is CASRWTGSYNEQFF. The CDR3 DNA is TGTGCCAGCAGGTGGACAGGTTCCTACAATGAGCAGTTCTTC. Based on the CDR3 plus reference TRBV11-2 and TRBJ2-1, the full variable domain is EAGVAQSPRYKIIEKRQSVAFWCNPISGHATLYWYQQILGQGPKLLIQFQNNGVVDDSQLPKDRFSAERLKGVDSTLKIQPAKLEDSAVYLCASRWTGSYNEQFFGPGTRLTVL.

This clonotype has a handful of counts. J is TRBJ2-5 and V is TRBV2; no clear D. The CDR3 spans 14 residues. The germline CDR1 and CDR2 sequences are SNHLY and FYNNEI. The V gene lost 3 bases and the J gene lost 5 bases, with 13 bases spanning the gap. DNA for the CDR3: TGTGCCAGCAGTGATAAGGTCCCCGGGGAGACCCAGTACTTC. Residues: CASSDKVPGETQYF.

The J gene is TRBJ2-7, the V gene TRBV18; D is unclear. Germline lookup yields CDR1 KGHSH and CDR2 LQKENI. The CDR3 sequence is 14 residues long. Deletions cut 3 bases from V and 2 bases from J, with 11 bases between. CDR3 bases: TGTGCCAGCTCACCTGACGTGGGTCCCTACGAGCAGTACTTC. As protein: CASSPDVGPYEQYF.

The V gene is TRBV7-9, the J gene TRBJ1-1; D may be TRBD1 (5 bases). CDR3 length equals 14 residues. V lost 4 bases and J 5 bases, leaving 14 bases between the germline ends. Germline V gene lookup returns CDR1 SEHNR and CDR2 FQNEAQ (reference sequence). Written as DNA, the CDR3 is TGTGCCAGCAGCTCCTACAGCGAGGGGACTGAAGCTTTCTTT. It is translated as CASSSYSEGTEAFF.

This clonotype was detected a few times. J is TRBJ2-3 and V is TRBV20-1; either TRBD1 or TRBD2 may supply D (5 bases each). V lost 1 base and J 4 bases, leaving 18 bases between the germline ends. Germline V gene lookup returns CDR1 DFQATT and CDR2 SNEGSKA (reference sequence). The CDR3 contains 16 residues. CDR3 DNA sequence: TGCAGTGCTAGAGGTTCGGGACCAGGTTTGGCAGATACGCAGTATTTT. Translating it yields CSARGSGPGLADTQYF.

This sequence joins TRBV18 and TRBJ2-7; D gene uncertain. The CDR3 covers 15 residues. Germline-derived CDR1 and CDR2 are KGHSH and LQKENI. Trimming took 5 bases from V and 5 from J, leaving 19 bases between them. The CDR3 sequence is CASSASVGFLDEQYF. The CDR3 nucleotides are TGTGCCAGCTCAGCCAGCGTGGGGTTTTTGGACGAGCAGTACTTC.

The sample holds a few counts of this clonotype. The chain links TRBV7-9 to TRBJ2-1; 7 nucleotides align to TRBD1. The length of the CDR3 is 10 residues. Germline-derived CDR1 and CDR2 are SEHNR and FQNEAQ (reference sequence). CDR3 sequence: CATGDGEQFF. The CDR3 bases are TGTGCAACAGGGGACGGGGAGCAGTTCTTC.

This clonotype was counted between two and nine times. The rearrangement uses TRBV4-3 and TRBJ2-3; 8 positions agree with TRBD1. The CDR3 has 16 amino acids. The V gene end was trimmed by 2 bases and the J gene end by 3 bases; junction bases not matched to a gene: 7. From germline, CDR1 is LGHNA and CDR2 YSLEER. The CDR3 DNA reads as TGCGCCAGCAGCCAACGCTCAGGGGGCCTGACAGATACGCAGTATTTT. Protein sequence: CASSQRSGGLTDTQYF.

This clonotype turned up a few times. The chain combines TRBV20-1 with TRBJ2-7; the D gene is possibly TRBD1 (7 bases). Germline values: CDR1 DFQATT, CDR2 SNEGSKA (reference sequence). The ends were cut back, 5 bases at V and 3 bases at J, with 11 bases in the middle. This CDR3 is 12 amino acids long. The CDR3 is CSAHRGGYEQYF. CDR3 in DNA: TGCAGTGCTCACAGGGGAGGCTACGAGCAGTACTTC.

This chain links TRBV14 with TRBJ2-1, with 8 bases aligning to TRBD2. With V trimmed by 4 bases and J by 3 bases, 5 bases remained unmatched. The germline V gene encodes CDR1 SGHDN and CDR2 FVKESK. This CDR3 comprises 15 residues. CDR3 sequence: CASSPGGRNYNEQFF. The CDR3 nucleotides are TGTGCCAGCAGCCCTGGCGGGAGGAACTACAATGAGCAGTTCTTC. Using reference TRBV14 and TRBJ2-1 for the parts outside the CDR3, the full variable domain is EAGVTQFPSHSVIEKGQTVTLRCDPISGHDNLYWYRRVMGKEIKFLLHFVKESKQDESGMPNNRFLAERTGGTYSTLKVQPAELEDSGVYFCASSPGGRNYNEQFFGPGTRLTVL.

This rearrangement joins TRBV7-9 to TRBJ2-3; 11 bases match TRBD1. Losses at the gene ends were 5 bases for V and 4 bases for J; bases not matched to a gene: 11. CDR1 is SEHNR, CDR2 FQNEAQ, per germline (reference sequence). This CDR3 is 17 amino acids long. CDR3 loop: CASSPFPDRGPSDTQYF. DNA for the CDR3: TGTGCCAGCAGCCCTTTCCCGGACAGGGGGCCGTCAGATACGCAGTATTTT.

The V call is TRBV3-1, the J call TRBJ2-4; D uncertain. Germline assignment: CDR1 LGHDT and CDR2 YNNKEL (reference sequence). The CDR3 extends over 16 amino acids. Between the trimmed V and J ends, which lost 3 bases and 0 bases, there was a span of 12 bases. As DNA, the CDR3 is TGTGCCAGCAGCCAGAGGCTGGATAGAGCCAAAAACATTCAGTACTTC. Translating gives CASSQRLDRAKNIQYF.

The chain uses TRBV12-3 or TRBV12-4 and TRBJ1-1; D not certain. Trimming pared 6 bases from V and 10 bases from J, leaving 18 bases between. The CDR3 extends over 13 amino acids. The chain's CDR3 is CASSIATDGRAFF. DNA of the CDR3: TGTGCCAGCAGCATAGCCACGGATGGACGAGCTTTCTTT.

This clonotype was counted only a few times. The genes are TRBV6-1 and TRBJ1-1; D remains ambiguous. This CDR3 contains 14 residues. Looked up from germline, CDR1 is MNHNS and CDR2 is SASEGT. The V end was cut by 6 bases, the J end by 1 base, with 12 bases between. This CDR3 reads CASRAIQRNTEAFF. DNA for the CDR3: TGTGCCAGCAGGGCAATCCAGAGGAACACTGAAGCTTTCTTT.

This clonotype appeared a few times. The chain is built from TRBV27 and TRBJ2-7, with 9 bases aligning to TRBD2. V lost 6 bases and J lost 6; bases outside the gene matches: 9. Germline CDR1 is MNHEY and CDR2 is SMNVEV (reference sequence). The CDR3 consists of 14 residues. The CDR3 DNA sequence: TGTGCCAGCAGCCACGGGACTAGCCTCGCCGAGCAGTACTTC. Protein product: CASSHGTSLAEQYF.

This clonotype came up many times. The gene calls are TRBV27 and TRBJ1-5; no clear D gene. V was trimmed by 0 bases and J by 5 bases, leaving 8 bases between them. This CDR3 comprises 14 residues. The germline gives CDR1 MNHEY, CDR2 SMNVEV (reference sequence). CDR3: CASSLSGSDQPQHF. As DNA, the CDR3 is TGTGCCAGCAGTTTATCGGGGTCCGATCAGCCCCAGCATTTT.

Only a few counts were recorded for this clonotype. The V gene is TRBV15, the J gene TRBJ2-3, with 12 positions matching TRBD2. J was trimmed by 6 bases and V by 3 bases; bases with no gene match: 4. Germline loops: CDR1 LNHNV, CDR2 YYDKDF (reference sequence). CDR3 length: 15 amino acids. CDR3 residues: CATSRVTSGSDTQYF. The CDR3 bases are TGTGCCACCAGCAGGGTGACTAGCGGGAGTGATACGCAGTATTTT. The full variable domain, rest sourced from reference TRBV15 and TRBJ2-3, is DAMVIQNPRYQVTQFGKPVTLSCSQTLNHNVMYWYQQKSSQAPKLLFHYYDKDFNNEADTPDNFQSRRPNTSFCFLDIRSPGLGDTAMYLCATSRVTSGSDTQYFGPGTRLTVL.

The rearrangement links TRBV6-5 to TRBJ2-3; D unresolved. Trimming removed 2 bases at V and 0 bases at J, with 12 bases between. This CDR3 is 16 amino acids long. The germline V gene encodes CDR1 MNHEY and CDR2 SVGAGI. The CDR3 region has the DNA TGTGCCAGCAGTTACCCAAATTCCCCTAGCACAGATACGCAGTATTTT. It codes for CASSYPNSPSTDTQYF.

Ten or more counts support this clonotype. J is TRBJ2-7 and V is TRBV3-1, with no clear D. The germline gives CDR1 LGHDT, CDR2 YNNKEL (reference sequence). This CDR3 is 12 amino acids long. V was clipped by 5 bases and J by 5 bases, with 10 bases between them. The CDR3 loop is CASSSPGDEQYF. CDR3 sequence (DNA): TGTGCCAGCAGCTCACCCGGCGACGAGCAGTACTTC.

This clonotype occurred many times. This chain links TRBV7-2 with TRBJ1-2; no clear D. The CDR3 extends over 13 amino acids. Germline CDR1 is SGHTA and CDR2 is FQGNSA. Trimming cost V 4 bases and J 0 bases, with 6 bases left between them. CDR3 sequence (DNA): TGTGCCAGCAGCTATCAGACTAACTATGGCTACACCTTC. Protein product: CASSYQTNYGYTF.

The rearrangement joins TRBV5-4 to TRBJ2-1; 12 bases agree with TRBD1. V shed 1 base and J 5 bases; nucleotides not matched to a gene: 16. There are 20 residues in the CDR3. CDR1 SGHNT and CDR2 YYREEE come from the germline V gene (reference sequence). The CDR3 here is CASSLIWDRGRTGLNNEQFF. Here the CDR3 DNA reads TGTGCCAGCAGCTTGATTTGGGACAGGGGGCGAACGGGGCTGAACAATGAGCAGTTCTTC.

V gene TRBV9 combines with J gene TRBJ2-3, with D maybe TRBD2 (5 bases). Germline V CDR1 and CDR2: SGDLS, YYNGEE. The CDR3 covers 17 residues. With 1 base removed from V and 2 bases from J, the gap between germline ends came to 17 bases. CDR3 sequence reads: CASSVRRAQTLTDTQYF. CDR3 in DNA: TGTGCCAGCAGCGTAAGGCGGGCACAAACCCTCACAGATACGCAGTATTTT.

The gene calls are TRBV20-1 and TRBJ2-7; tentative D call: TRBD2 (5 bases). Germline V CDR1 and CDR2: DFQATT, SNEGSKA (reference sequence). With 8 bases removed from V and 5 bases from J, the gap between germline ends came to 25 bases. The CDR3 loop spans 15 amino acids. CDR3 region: CSTPAQAAYYHEQYF. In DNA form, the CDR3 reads TGCAGTACGCCGGCCCAAGCGGCTTACTACCACGAGCAGTACTTC.

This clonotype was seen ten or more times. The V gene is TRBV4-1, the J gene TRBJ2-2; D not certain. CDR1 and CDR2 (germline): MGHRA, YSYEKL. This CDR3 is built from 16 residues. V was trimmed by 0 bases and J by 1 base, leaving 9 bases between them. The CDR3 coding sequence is TGCGCCAGCAGCCAAGAATGGGTCCTGAACACCGGGGAGCTGTTTTTT. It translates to CASSQEWVLNTGELFF.

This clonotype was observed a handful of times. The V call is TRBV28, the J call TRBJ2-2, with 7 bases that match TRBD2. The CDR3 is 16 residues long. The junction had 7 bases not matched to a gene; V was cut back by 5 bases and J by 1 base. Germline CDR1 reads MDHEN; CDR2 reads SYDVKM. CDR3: CASSRSPSGNTGELFF. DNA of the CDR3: TGTGCCAGCAGTCGCTCGCCTAGCGGGAACACCGGGGAGCTGTTTTTT.

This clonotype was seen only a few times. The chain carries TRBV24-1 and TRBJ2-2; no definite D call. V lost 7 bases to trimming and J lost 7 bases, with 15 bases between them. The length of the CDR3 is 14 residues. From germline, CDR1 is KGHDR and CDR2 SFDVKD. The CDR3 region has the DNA TGTGCCACCAGAGTCGTGGTGGCCTTCGGGGAGCTGTTTTTT. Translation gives CATRVVVAFGELFF.

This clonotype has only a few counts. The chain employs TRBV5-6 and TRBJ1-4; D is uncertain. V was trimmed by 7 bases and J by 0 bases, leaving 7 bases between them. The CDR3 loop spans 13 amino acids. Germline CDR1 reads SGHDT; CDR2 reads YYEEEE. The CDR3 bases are TGTGCCAGCTACAGCTCAACTAATGAAAAACTGTTTTTT. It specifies CASYSSTNEKLFF.

This CDR3 reads CASSQVGAETQYF. The CDR3 DNA reads TGTGCCAGCAGCCAAGTTGGGGCGGAGACCCAGTACTTC. The chain recombines TRBV4-2 with TRBJ2-5; perhaps TRBD1 as D (5 bases). With 1 base removed from V and 5 bases from J, the gap between germline ends came to 8 bases. The CDR3 extends over 13 amino acids. CDR1 LGHNA and CDR2 YNFKEQ come from the germline V gene.

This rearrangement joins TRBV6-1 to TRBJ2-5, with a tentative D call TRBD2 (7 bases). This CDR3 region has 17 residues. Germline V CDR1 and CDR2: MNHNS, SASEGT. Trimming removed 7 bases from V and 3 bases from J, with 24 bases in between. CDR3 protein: CASIGSRGGGFKETQYF. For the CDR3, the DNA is TGTGCCAGCATCGGGAGTCGAGGCGGGGGCTTCAAAGAGACCCAGTACTTC.

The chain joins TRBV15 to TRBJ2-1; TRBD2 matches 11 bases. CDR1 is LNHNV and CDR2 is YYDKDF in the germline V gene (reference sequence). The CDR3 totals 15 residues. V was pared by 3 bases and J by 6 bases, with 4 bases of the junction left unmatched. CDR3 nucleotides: TGTGCCACCAGCAGTCGACTAGCGGGGACCAATGAGCAGTTCTTC. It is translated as CATSSRLAGTNEQFF. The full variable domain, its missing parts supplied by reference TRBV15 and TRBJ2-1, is DAMVIQNPRYQVTQFGKPVTLSCSQTLNHNVMYWYQQKSSQAPKLLFHYYDKDFNNEADTPDNFQSRRPNTSFCFLDIRSPGLGDTAMYLCATSSRLAGTNEQFFGPGTRLTVL.

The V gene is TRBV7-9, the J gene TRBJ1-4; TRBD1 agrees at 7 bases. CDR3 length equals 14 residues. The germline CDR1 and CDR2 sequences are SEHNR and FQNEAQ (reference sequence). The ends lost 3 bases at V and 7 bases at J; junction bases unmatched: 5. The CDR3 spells CASSFRDRVEKLFF. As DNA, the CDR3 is TGTGCCAGCAGCTTTCGAGACAGGGTTGAAAAACTGTTTTTT.